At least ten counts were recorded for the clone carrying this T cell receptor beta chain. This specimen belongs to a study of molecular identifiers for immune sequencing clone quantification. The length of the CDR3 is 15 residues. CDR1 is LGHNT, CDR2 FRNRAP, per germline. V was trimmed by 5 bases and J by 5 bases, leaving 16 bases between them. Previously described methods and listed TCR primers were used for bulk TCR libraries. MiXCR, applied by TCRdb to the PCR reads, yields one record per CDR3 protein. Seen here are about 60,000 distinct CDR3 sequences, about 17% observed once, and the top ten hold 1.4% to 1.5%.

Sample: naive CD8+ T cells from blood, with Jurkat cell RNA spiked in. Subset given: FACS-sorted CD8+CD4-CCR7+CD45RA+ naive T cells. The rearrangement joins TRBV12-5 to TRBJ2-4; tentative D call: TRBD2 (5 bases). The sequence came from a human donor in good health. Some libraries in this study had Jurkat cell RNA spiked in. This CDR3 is CASGQAPAAQNIQYF. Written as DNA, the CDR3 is TGTGCTAGTGGTCAGGCCCCAGCGGCGCAAAACATTCAGTACTTC.